The 31 T cell receptor beta chains below were found in one sample sequenced in a study of cytomegalovirus exposure and HLA in healthy donors. 13 Jbeta primers and 60 Vbeta primers were used for the PCR. Assay: immunoSEQ multiplex PCR; the TCRdb copy retains only in-frame clones and omits some. This table has around 200,000 clones, approximately 84% appearing once. The specimen sequenced was PBMCs. These receptors were obtained from a man in his fifties or sixties in good health and CMV-seronegative.

This chain joins TRBV2 and TRBJ1-2; possibly TRBD1 for D (6 bases). The germline V and J ends were trimmed by 2 bases and 5 bases, with 12 bases remaining between them. The CDR3 contains 14 residues. In germline, CDR1 is SNHLY, CDR2 FYNNEI. The CDR3 loop is CASSERQGKYGYTF. The CDR3 DNA is TGTGCCAGCAGTGAAAGGCAGGGGAAGTATGGCTACACCTTC.

V gene TRBV6-5 combines with J gene TRBJ1-1; weak D call: TRBD1 (5 bases). The V end lost 5 bases, the J end lost 3 bases, and 10 bases lay between the germline ends. Germline CDR1 MNHEY, CDR2 SVGAGI. The CDR3 has 13 residues. The CDR3 loop reads CASSERGYTEAFF. The CDR3 DNA reads TGTGCCAGCAGTGAACGGGGGTACACTGAAGCTTTCTTT.

The chain has TRBV5-6 and TRBJ2-1; D is possibly TRBD1 (5 bases). The V and J ends lost 0 bases and 9 bases respectively, with 16 bases between them. Per germline, CDR1 SGHDT and CDR2 YYEEEE. The CDR3 runs to 15 residues. The DNA for the CDR3 is TGTGCCAGCAGCTTGGGCCCCCCCAGGGTTGGTGAGCAGTTCTTC. It yields the protein CASSLGPPRVGEQFF.

The chain uses TRBV18 and TRBJ1-3; D unclear. V gave up 2 bases and J gave up 2 bases, with 13 bases separating them. The CDR3 consists of 16 residues. CDR1 is KGHSH, CDR2 LQKENI, per germline. DNA for the CDR3: TGTGCCAGCTCACCAATGCTCGGTGTCGCTGGAAACACCATATATTTT. This codes for CASSPMLGVAGNTIYF.

The rearrangement links TRBV7-2 to TRBJ1-3; a weak D match, TRBD1 (6 bases). Per the germline V gene, CDR1 is SGHTA and CDR2 is FQGNSA. Trimming took 5 bases from V and 0 from J, leaving 8 bases between them. This CDR3 region has 14 residues. CDR3 loop: CASSRDNSGNTIYF. DNA for the CDR3: TGTGCCAGCAGCCGGGACAACTCTGGAAACACCATATATTTT.

J is TRBJ2-1 and V is TRBV7-3; 10 nucleotides agree with TRBD1. Germline trimming cut 4 bases from V and 5 bases from J; bases unmatched to any gene: 5. The germline V gene encodes CDR1 SGHTA and CDR2 FQGTGA. This CDR3 is built from 15 residues. CDR3 sequence (DNA): TGTGCCAGCAGCTCCCCGGGACAGGGGAACAATGAGCAGTTCTTC. Its translation is CASSSPGQGNNEQFF.

V gene TRBV5-1 combines with J gene TRBJ1-6; TRBD1 matches 7 bases. There are 15 residues in the CDR3. CDR1 and CDR2 (germline): SGHRS, YFSETQ. Losses at the gene ends were 0 bases for V and 10 bases for J; bases not matched to a gene: 7. CDR3 nucleotides: TGCGCCAGCAGCTTGGTGGGCAGGGGGGACTCACCCCTCCACTTT. Amino acids: CASSLVGRGDSPLHF. Drawing the rest from reference TRBV5-1 and TRBJ1-6, the complete variable domain is KAGVTQTPRYLIKTRGQQVTLSCSPISGHRSVSWYQQTPGQGLQFLFEYFSETQRNKGNFPGRFSGRQFSNSRSEMNVSTLELGDSALYLCASSLVGRGDSPLHFGNGTRLTVT.

The chain employs TRBV9 and TRBJ2-5; D is possibly TRBD2 (7 bases). The length of the CDR3 is 16 residues. The ends were cut back, 4 bases at V and 5 bases at J, with 21 bases in the middle. CDR1 and CDR2 from the germline V gene are SGDLS and YYNGEE. The CDR3: CASSFGGGAIGETQYF. The DNA for the CDR3 is TGTGCCAGCAGCTTCGGAGGGGGGGCCATTGGGGAGACCCAGTACTTC.

This rearrangement joins TRBV4-2 to TRBJ2-2; 14 nucleotides line up with TRBD2. CDR1 and CDR2 (germline): LGHNA, YNFKEQ. Trimming at V came to 4 bases and at J to 7 bases, leaving 11 bases not matched to a gene. The CDR3 is made up of 18 amino acids. This CDR3 is CASSPRPTSGGGGGELFF. The CDR3 coding sequence is TGTGCCAGCAGCCCTCGGCCGACTAGCGGGGGGGGTGGCGGGGAGCTGTTTTTT.

The CDR3 protein is CASSLSSGTAYYEQYF. CDR3 bases: TGTGCCAGCAGCCTCTCATCCGGGACAGCCTACTACGAGCAGTACTTC. The chain recombines TRBV7-6 with TRBJ2-7; TRBD1 agrees at 7 bases. The CDR3 has 16 residues. Germline CDR1 and CDR2: SGHVS and FNYEAQ. V shed 5 bases and J 3 bases; nucleotides not matched to a gene: 13. Full variable domain (rest looked up from reference TRBV7-6 and TRBJ2-7): GAGVSQSPRYKVTKRGQDVALRCDPISGHVSLYWYRQALGQGPEFLTYFNYEAQQDKSGLPNDRFSAERPEGSISTLTIQRTEQRDSAMYRCASSLSSGTAYYEQYFGPGTRLTVT.

The table lists this clone with a few counts. This rearrangement joins TRBV7-9 to TRBJ1-4, with a possible D match to TRBD1 (5 bases). V lost 2 bases, J lost 5 bases, and 12 bases lay in between. The germline V gene has CDR1 SEHNR and CDR2 FQNEAQ (reference sequence). The CDR3 consists of 15 residues. The CDR3 coding sequence is TGTGCCAGCAGCTTATCTGGGGGGATCAATGAAAAACTGTTTTTT. This translates into CASSLSGGINEKLFF.

This clone was detected only a few times. The chain uses TRBV5-6 and TRBJ1-1, with D perhaps matching TRBD1 (5 bases). Germline CDR1 SGHDT, CDR2 YYEEEE. The CDR3 is 12 residues long. Trimming took off 2 bases at V and 4 bases at J, with 6 bases between the two ends. CDR3 region: CASSFGGTEAFF. The CDR3 DNA reads as TGTGCCAGCAGCTTCGGGGGCACTGAAGCTTTCTTT. Full variable domain (remainder filled in from reference TRBV5-6 and TRBJ1-1): DAGVTQSPTHLIKTRGQQVTLRCSPKSGHDTVSWYQQALGQGPQFIFQYYEEEERQRGNFPDRFSGHQFPNYSSELNVNALLLGDSALYLCASSFGGTEAFFGQGTRLTVV.

This chain joins TRBV19 and TRBJ2-5; weak D call: TRBD1 (6 bases). Germline CDR1 LNHDA, CDR2 SQIVND (reference sequence). This CDR3 has 14 amino acids. V lost 4 bases to trimming and J lost 2 bases, with 11 bases between them. CDR3 bases: TGTGCCAGTAGTAAGGGGACACAACAAGAGACCCAGTACTTC. Amino acid sequence: CASSKGTQQETQYF. The whole variable domain, remainder taken from reference TRBV19 and TRBJ2-5, is DGGITQSPKYLFRKEGQNVTLSCEQNLNHDAMYWYRQDPGQGLRLIYYSQIVNDFQKGDIAEGYSVSREKKESFPLTVTSAQKNPTAFYLCASSKGTQQETQYFGPGTRLLVL.

The chain links TRBV5-6 to TRBJ2-7, with a possible D match to TRBD1 (5 bases). The germline CDR1 and CDR2 sequences are SGHDT and YYEEEE. The CDR3 is 13 residues long. The ends were cut back, 5 bases at V and 0 bases at J, with 9 bases in the middle. CDR3: CASRGVLSYEQYF. Written as DNA, the CDR3 is TGTGCCAGCAGAGGGGTCCTCTCCTACGAGCAGTACTTC.

The chain joins TRBV29-1 to TRBJ2-7, with TRBD1 identical over 9 bases. The CDR3 is 13 amino acids. Trimming took 8 bases from V and 0 from J; bases not matched to a gene: 5. CDR1 and CDR2 (germline): SQVTM, ANQGSEA. For the CDR3, the DNA is TGCAGCACACGGACAGGGGACTCCTACGAGCAGTACTTC. Its translation is CSTRTGDSYEQYF.

The chain couples TRBV19 to TRBJ1-3; 8 nucleotides align to TRBD1. CDR3 length: 16 residues. The V gene's germline CDR1 is LNHDA and CDR2 SQIVND (reference sequence). J lost 7 bases, V lost 3 bases, and 11 bases had no gene match. CDR3 region: CASSISSRTGRNTIYF. CDR3 nucleotide sequence: TGTGCCAGTAGTATCTCCTCCCGGACAGGGAGGAACACCATATATTTT.

V is TRBV5-6 and J is TRBJ1-1; D not certain. Germline CDR1 reads SGHDT; CDR2 reads YYEEEE. V lost 4 bases and J lost 6, with 31 bases in between. This CDR3 is 19 amino acids long. CDR3 coding DNA: TGTGCCAGCAGCCCTTCTGGGCCCCTTCTGGCCGCATACGGCCCTGAAGCTTTCTTT. This codes for CASSPSGPLLAAYGPEAFF.

The J gene is TRBJ2-7, the V gene TRBV10-3; D not resolved. This CDR3 is built from 11 residues. The V end lost 8 bases, the J end lost 3 bases, and 8 bases lay between the germline ends. Per germline, CDR1 ENHRY and CDR2 SYGVKD. CDR3 sequence reads: CAIGELYEQYF. CDR3 bases: TGTGCCATCGGAGAACTCTACGAGCAGTACTTC.

The chain has TRBV29-1 and TRBJ1-1; TRBD1 is a possible D gene (5 bases). Germline values: CDR1 SQVTM, CDR2 ANQGSEA. Trimming stripped 3 bases from V and 6 bases from J, with 11 bases between. The CDR3 has 12 amino acids. The CDR3 sequence: CSVDSGYPEAFF. In DNA, the CDR3 is TGCAGCGTTGATTCAGGGTACCCTGAAGCTTTCTTT.

The genes are TRBV7-9 and TRBJ2-1; D is unresolved. Trimming removed 4 bases from V and 7 bases from J, with 11 bases in between. The CDR3 length is 13 residues. Germline V CDR1 and CDR2: SEHNR, FQNEAQ (reference sequence). CDR3 loop: CASSSPYWNEQFF. In DNA form, the CDR3 reads TGTGCCAGCAGCTCTCCATACTGGAATGAGCAGTTCTTC.

The chain employs TRBV19 and TRBJ1-1; 9 positions agree with TRBD1. This CDR3 contains 15 residues. Per germline, CDR1 LNHDA and CDR2 SQIVND (reference sequence). V lost 5 bases, J lost 1 base, and 5 bases stayed unmatched. In DNA form, the CDR3 reads TGTGCCAGTAGTTCGCGGACAGGGGAGAACACTGAAGCTTTCTTT. Translation gives CASSSRTGENTEAFF.

This chain joins TRBV10-3 and TRBJ1-1; TRBD1 matches at 8 bases. CDR1 is ENHRY, CDR2 SYGVKD, per germline. The V segment lost 11 bases and the J segment 3 bases; nucleotides outside the gene matches: 8. The CDR3 is made up of 13 amino acids. The CDR3 sequence is CALRTGPDTEAFF. The CDR3 nucleotides are TGTGCCCTCCGGACAGGGCCCGACACTGAAGCTTTCTTT.

The chain couples TRBV5-1 to TRBJ2-7, with D possibly being TRBD2 (5 bases). Trimming cost V 1 base and J 4 bases, with 9 bases left between them. From germline, CDR1 is SGHRS and CDR2 YFSETQ. This CDR3 has 13 amino acids. CDR3 in amino acids: CASSLNWEYEQYF. CDR3 nucleotides: TGCGCCAGCAGCTTGAATTGGGAGTACGAGCAGTACTTC. The whole variable domain, remainder taken from reference TRBV5-1 and TRBJ2-7, is KAGVTQTPRYLIKTRGQQVTLSCSPISGHRSVSWYQQTPGQGLQFLFEYFSETQRNKGNFPGRFSGRQFSNSRSEMNVSTLELGDSALYLCASSLNWEYEQYFGPGTRLTVT.

The chain combines TRBV18 with TRBJ2-7; 11 nucleotides line up with TRBD2. Germline values: CDR1 KGHSH, CDR2 LQKENI. The trim removed 3 bases at V and 2 bases at J, leaving 3 bases unmatched. The CDR3 totals 15 residues. Here the CDR3 DNA reads TGTGCCAGCTCACCGTATAGCGGGGGGGCCTACGAGCAGTACTTC. It translates to CASSPYSGGAYEQYF.

DNA for the CDR3: TGTGCCAGCAGCTTAGGCCTCTGGACAGGGGGCTACTATGGCTACACCTTC. This sequence encodes CASSLGLWTGGYYGYTF. V usage is TRBV13 and J usage is TRBJ1-2, with 11 bases lining up with TRBD1. CDR1 and CDR2 (germline): PRHDT, FYEKMQ (reference sequence). Germline trimming cut 0 bases from V and 3 bases from J; bases unmatched to any gene: 6. The CDR3 sequence is 17 residues long.

The chain is built from TRBV5-1 and TRBJ1-3; the D gene is possibly TRBD1 (5 bases). V lost 3 bases to trimming and J lost 4 bases, with 8 bases between them. The CDR3 is 13 residues long. Germline V lookup: CDR1 SGHRS, CDR2 YFSETQ. Here the CDR3 reads CASSWGAGNTIYF. CDR3 nucleotides: TGCGCCAGCAGCTGGGGCGCCGGAAACACCATATATTTT. Full variable domain (remainder filled in from reference TRBV5-1 and TRBJ1-3): KAGVTQTPRYLIKTRGQQVTLSCSPISGHRSVSWYQQTPGQGLQFLFEYFSETQRNKGNFPGRFSGRQFSNSRSEMNVSTLELGDSALYLCASSWGAGNTIYFGEGSWLTVV.

This clone was counted between two and nine times. V and J are TRBV7-9 and TRBJ2-5; D unresolved. Germline CDR1 is SEHNR and CDR2 is FQNEAQ (reference sequence). This CDR3 comprises 14 residues. The V end was cut by 5 bases, the J end by 5 bases, with 15 bases between. The CDR3 bases are TGTGCCAGCAGCCTGTCTCTGGCGGCGGAGACCCAGTACTTC. It encodes CASSLSLAAETQYF.

The V gene is TRBV9, the J gene TRBJ2-3; D may be TRBD2 (5 bases). V was trimmed by 0 bases and J by 9 bases, leaving 14 bases between them. Germline assignment: CDR1 SGDLS and CDR2 YYNGEE. This CDR3 contains 14 residues. CDR3 DNA sequence: TGTGCCAGCAGCGTAGCGGGTAGAGGGCTAACGCAGTATTTT. It translates to CASSVAGRGLTQYF.

The chain employs TRBV5-1 and TRBJ2-5, with D unresolved. The ends were cut back, 4 bases at V and 3 bases at J, with 16 bases in the middle. Germline V gene data show CDR1 as SGHRS and CDR2 as YFSETQ. This CDR3 region has 15 residues. CDR3 in amino acids: CASSPRPWAEETQYF. The DNA for the CDR3 is TGCGCCAGCAGCCCAAGGCCCTGGGCTGAAGAGACCCAGTACTTC. The full variable domain, completed using reference TRBV5-1 and TRBJ2-5, is KAGVTQTPRYLIKTRGQQVTLSCSPISGHRSVSWYQQTPGQGLQFLFEYFSETQRNKGNFPGRFSGRQFSNSRSEMNVSTLELGDSALYLCASSPRPWAEETQYFGPGTRLLVL.

This chain joins TRBV5-1 and TRBJ1-2, with D unresolved. Germline-derived CDR1 and CDR2 are SGHRS and YFSETQ. V dropped 5 bases and J dropped 4 bases, with 21 bases sitting between them. The CDR3 has 16 amino acids. CDR3 coding DNA: TGCGCCAGCAGAATTAATCCGGGAGCTTTGTTCTATGGCTACACCTTC. This translates into CASRINPGALFYGYTF.

The chain has TRBV18 and TRBJ2-7, with a weak D call TRBD1 (6 bases). Per the germline V gene, CDR1 is KGHSH and CDR2 is LQKENI. V lost 3 bases and J lost 0, with 18 bases in between. The CDR3 length is 17 residues. The CDR3 DNA sequence: TGTGCCAGCTCACCGCAACTTCGACAGGCCTCCTCCTACGAGCAGTACTTC. It is translated as CASSPQLRQASSYEQYF.